Shown below are 21 T cell receptor beta chains from a single sample sequenced in a study of T cell repertoires in aging, cancer and after chemotherapy. TRB rearrangements spanning V, D and J were amplified using mixed TRB-A/B primers. Using its own MiXCR run on the multiplex PCR reads, TCRdb lists one record per CDR3 protein. The profile covers 1,500 to 2,000 distinct CDR3 sequences, with 20% to 30% appearing a single time and over 10% taken by the ten largest. TCR beta rearrangements were amplified from peripheral blood genomic DNA. Source material: blood. Receptors were obtained from a human donor with a solid tumor.

This clonotype is categorized as large (0.1 to 1%). The chain is built from TRBV30 and TRBJ1-2; weak D call: TRBD1 (6 bases). The CDR3 contains 11 residues. V lost 8 bases and J lost 4, with 11 bases in between. Germline lookup yields CDR1 GTSNPN and CDR2 SVGIG (reference sequence). CDR3 bases: TGTGCCCGGGGGGCCTCCTATGGCTACACCTTC. Amino acid sequence: CARGASYGYTF.

This clonotype rates as large. V and J are TRBV15 and TRBJ2-3, with a tentative D call TRBD1 (5 bases). The CDR3 totals 17 residues. Germline V CDR1 and CDR2: LNHNV, YYDKDF (reference sequence). The V and J ends lost 0 bases and 0 bases respectively, with 13 bases between them. The CDR3 loop is CATSRDPSRASTDTQYF. Written as DNA, the CDR3 is TGTGCCACCAGCAGAGATCCGAGCAGGGCTAGCACAGATACGCAGTATTTT.

This clonotype is termed large (0.1 to 1%). This chain links TRBV12-3 or TRBV12-4 with TRBJ2-1; D gene ambiguous. The V gene lost 7 bases and the J gene lost 10 bases, with 11 bases spanning the gap. The CDR3 is 11 residues long. The CDR3 spells CASTSLGEQFF. Written as DNA, the CDR3 is TGTGCCAGCACCTCACTTGGGGAGCAGTTCTTC.

This rearrangement joins TRBV6-1 to TRBJ1-6; possible D gene TRBD1, 5 bases. V was cut by 6 bases and J by 10 bases, with 16 bases left in between. Germline V gene lookup returns CDR1 MNHNS and CDR2 SASEGT. This CDR3 is built from 14 residues. For the CDR3, the DNA is TGTGCCAGCAGGGGACGGGGCAGGGAGTCACCCCTCCACTTT. It yields the protein CASRGRGRESPLHF.

The chain employs TRBV6-5 and TRBJ2-7, with 8 bases aligning to TRBD2. CDR3 size: 14 residues. Germline loops: CDR1 MNHEY, CDR2 SVGAGI. The ends lost 4 bases at V and 5 bases at J; junction bases unmatched: 7. In nucleotides, the CDR3 is TGTGCCAGCAGTTCCCCCGGGGGGGGTGACGAGCAGTACTTC. As protein: CASSSPGGGDEQYF.

With respect to this clonotype: A read error may explain this, as a much larger clone is one base away. The chain couples TRBV7-2 to TRBJ2-7, with 8 bases matching TRBD1. This CDR3 has 15 residues. The germline gives CDR1 SGHTA, CDR2 FQGNSA. The CDR3 reads CASSRDRPTSYKQYF. The CDR3 nucleotides are TGTGCCAGCAGTCGGGACAGGCCAACTTCCTACAAGCAGTACTTC.

By sample fraction, this clonotype is large. The gene calls are TRBV30 and TRBJ2-7; TRBD1 matches at 11 bases. Germline V CDR1 and CDR2: GTSNPN, SVGIG (reference sequence). The junction had 5 bases not matched to a gene; V was cut back by 1 base and J by 6 bases. The length of the CDR3 is 14 residues. The CDR3: CAWSAGTGGPEQYF. CDR3 in DNA: TGTGCCTGGAGTGCCGGGACAGGGGGACCCGAGCAGTACTTC.

This clonotype has a single count. An end of the junction differs from the germline gene, which may be a read error. J is TRBJ1-1 and V is TRBV20-1, with 8 bases matching TRBD1. Germline assignment: CDR1 DFQATT and CDR2 SNEGSKA (reference sequence). The CDR3 contains 16 residues. CDR3 in DNA: TGCAGTGCCAAAACCGGGACAGGACTCCGGACTACCGAAGCTTTTTTT. It codes for CSAKTGTGLRTTEAFF.

The rearrangement uses TRBV29-1 and TRBJ2-7; D may be TRBD1 (6 bases). Germline V gene sequence: CDR1 SQVTM, CDR2 ANQGSEA. Trimming pared 6 bases from V and 3 bases from J, leaving 18 bases between. The length of the CDR3 is 14 residues. As DNA, the CDR3 is TGCAGCGTCAACAGGGATGGTGGGGACTACGAGCAGTACTTC. This encodes CSVNRDGGDYEQYF.

This clonotype was picked up a small number of times. The chain links TRBV18 to TRBJ1-5, with 8 bases aligning to TRBD1. CDR1 KGHSH and CDR2 LQKENI come from the germline V gene. V lost 2 bases and J lost 5; bases outside the gene matches: 5. The CDR3 contains 15 residues. The CDR3 bases are TGTGCCAGCTCACCAACTTCAGGGGGCCATCAGCCCCAGCATTTT. It encodes CASSPTSGGHQPQHF.

In this sample, this clonotype is large (0.1 to 1%). The chain recombines TRBV30 with TRBJ2-7; tentatively, D is TRBD1 or TRBD2 (7 bases each). This CDR3 has 11 residues. Germline loops: CDR1 GTSNPN, CDR2 SVGIG (reference sequence). V lost 4 bases to trimming and J lost 9 bases, with 13 bases between them. The CDR3, as DNA: TGTGCCTGGACCCAGGGGGGGATGCAGTACTTC. Amino acid sequence: CAWTQGGMQYF.

In regard to this clonotype: One end of the junction does not line up with germline, which may come from a read error. The chain is built from TRBV11-1 and TRBJ2-5, with TRBD1 identical over 8 bases. Germline V gives CDR1 SGHAT, CDR2 FQDESV (reference sequence). CDR3 length: 15 residues. The CDR3 DNA sequence: TGTGCCAGCAGCCCAGGACAGGGAGGTCTGGAGACCCATTACTTC. Residues: CASSPGQGGLETHYF.

This clonotype has a handful of counts. The rearrangement links TRBV11-2 to TRBJ2-1; D unclear. CDR3 size: 15 residues. Between the trimmed V and J ends, which lost 5 bases and 4 bases, there was a span of 15 bases. CDR1 and CDR2 (germline): SGHAT, FQNNGV. CDR3 nucleotide sequence: TGTGCCAGCAGCCCCAACCCGACGGGTTACAATGAGCAGTTCTTC. It yields the protein CASSPNPTGYNEQFF. Using reference TRBV11-2 and TRBJ2-1 for the parts outside the CDR3, the full variable domain is EAGVAQSPRYKIIEKRQSVAFWCNPISGHATLYWYQQILGQGPKLLIQFQNNGVVDDSQLPKDRFSAERLKGVDSTLKIQPAKLEDSAVYLCASSPNPTGYNEQFFGPGTRLTVL.

The V call is TRBV20-1, the J call TRBJ2-3; D is unclear. Looked up from germline, CDR1 is DFQATT and CDR2 is SNEGSKA (reference sequence). V lost 0 bases to trimming and J lost 6 bases, with 19 bases between them. This CDR3 contains 16 residues. The CDR3 DNA sequence: TGCAGTGCTAGAGAGCGCCTCGGGCCCTTCAGGGATACGCAGTATTTT. Protein sequence: CSARERLGPFRDTQYF.

This clonotype is medium-sized (0.01 to 0.1%) within its sample. The chain has TRBV27 and TRBJ2-7, with 11 bases that match TRBD2. This CDR3 region has 15 residues. J lost 2 bases, V lost 5 bases, and 5 bases had no gene match. Germline CDR1 reads MNHEY; CDR2 reads SMNVEV (reference sequence). CDR3: CASSLGTSGTYEQYF. The CDR3 DNA reads TGTGCCAGCAGTCTCGGGACTAGCGGTACCTACGAGCAGTACTTC.

By share of the sample, this clonotype is medium-sized. This chain connects TRBV27 to TRBJ1-2; D perhaps matches TRBD1 (5 bases). The CDR3 extends over 15 amino acids. The V gene lost 11 bases and the J gene lost 5 bases, with 24 bases spanning the gap. The germline CDR1 and CDR2 sequences are MNHEY and SMNVEV (reference sequence). CDR3 residues: CASQPFGADQYGYTF. CDR3 DNA: TGTGCCTCGCAACCCTTCGGGGCGGACCAGTATGGCTACACCTTC.

This clonotype is labeled large. The rearrangement links TRBV5-6 to TRBJ2-1; possibly TRBD1 or TRBD2 for D (5 bases each). CDR1 and CDR2 (germline): SGHDT, YYEEEE. This CDR3 is built from 13 residues. V gave up 1 base and J gave up 16 bases, with 18 bases separating them. The CDR3 DNA follows: TGTGCCAGCAGCTTGATGGTCGAGACAGCGGACTTCTTC. This sequence encodes CASSLMVETADFF.

This clonotype was counted only a few times. The chain has TRBV19 and TRBJ1-5, with 8 bases aligning to TRBD1. Germline values: CDR1 LNHDA, CDR2 SQIVND (reference sequence). The CDR3 is 15 residues long. V dropped 5 bases and J dropped 4; count of bases not matched to a gene: 7. The chain's CDR3 is CASSGWTGINQPQHF. CDR3 DNA sequence: TGTGCCAGTAGTGGGTGGACAGGGATTAATCAGCCCCAGCATTTT.

The chain combines TRBV4-1 with TRBJ1-2, with 8 bases identical to TRBD1. CDR1 MGHRA and CDR2 YSYEKL come from the germline V gene. Germline trimming cut 1 base from V and 6 bases from J; bases unmatched to any gene: 1. This CDR3 contains 13 residues. This chain's CDR3 is CASSQVTGDGYTF. CDR3 coding DNA: TGCGCCAGCAGCCAAGTGACAGGGGATGGCTACACCTTC.

The chain uses TRBV20-1 and TRBJ1-2; TRBD1 matches 11 bases. CDR3 size: 12 residues. CDR1 and CDR2 from the germline V gene are DFQATT and SNEGSKA (reference sequence). Trimming at V came to 8 bases and at J to 7 bases, leaving 6 bases not matched to a gene. In nucleotides, the CDR3 is TGCAGTTGGACAGGGGGCAACGGTGGCTACACCTTC. Translation gives CSWTGGNGGYTF.

This chain uses TRBV5-1 with TRBJ2-7; 8 nucleotides agree with TRBD1. V was pared by 0 bases and J by 6 bases, with 8 bases of the junction left unmatched. Per the germline V gene, CDR1 is SGHRS and CDR2 is YFSETQ. The CDR3 has 15 amino acids. CDR3 bases: TGCGCCAGCAGCTTGGCGCGGACAGGGCATCGCGAGCAGTACTTC. This translates into CASSLARTGHREQYF.